This T cell receptor beta chain is from a study of monozygotic twins with inflammatory bowel disease. TCRdb reprocessed the 5' RACE reads and keeps a single row for each CDR3 protein, giving no DNA. The sample totals a few hundred thousand distinct CDR3 sequences; its top ten clones hold 1.6%. Germline CDR1 and CDR2: SGHRS and YFSETQ. This CDR3 spans 13 amino acids. This sequence joins TRBV5-1 and TRBJ2-1; the D call of TRBD1 rests on TCRdb alone, since no DNA is present to check it. The receptor comes from a human donor with ulcerative colitis or Crohn's disease, or a healthy co-twin of an affected twin (not recorded which). Sequenced input: blood. CDR3 sequence: CASTLQGFSEQFF.